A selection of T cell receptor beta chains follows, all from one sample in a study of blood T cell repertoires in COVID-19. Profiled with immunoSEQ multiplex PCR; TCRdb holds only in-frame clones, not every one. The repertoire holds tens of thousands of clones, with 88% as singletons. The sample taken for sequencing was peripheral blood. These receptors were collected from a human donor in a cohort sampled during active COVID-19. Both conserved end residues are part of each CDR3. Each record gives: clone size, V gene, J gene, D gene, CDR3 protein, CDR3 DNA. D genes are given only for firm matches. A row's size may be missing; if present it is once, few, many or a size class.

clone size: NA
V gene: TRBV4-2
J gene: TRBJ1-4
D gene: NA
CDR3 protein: CASSQVGGQGRNEKLFF
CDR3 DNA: TGTGCCAGCAGCCAAGTGGGTGGGCAGGGCCGTAATGAAAAACTGTTTTTT

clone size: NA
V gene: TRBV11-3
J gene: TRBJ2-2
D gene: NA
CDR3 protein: CASSGRGTPFTGELFF
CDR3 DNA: TGTGCCAGCAGCGGAAGGGGGACCCCCTTCACCGGGGAGCTGTTTTTT

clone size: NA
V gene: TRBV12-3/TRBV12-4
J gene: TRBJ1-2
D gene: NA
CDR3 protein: CASSLGPGGYTF
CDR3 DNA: TGTGCCAGCAGTTTAGGCCCGGGAGGCTACACCTTC

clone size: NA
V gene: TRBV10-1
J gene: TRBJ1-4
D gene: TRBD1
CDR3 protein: CASSEGTGGTTNEKLFF
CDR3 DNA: TGCGCCAGCAGTGAGGGGACAGGCGGAACAACTAATGAAAAACTGTTTTTT

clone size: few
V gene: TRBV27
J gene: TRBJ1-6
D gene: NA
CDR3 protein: CASSFTGSSYNSPLHF
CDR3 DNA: TGTGCCAGCAGTTTTACAGGGAGCTCCTATAATTCACCCCTCCACTTT

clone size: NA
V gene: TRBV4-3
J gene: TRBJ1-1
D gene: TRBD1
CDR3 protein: CASSPQRAGGTEAFF
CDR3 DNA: TGCGCCAGCAGCCCCCAGAGGGCAGGGGGCACTGAAGCTTTCTTT

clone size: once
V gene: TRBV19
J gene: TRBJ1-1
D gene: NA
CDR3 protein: CASSTQDMNTEAFF
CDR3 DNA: TGTGCCAGTAGTACGCAGGACATGAACACTGAAGCTTTCTTT

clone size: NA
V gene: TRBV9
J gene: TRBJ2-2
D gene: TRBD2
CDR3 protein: CASSAMGGDASTGELFF
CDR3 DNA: TGTGCCAGCAGCGCAATGGGGGGGGACGCTTCCACCGGGGAGCTGTTTTTT

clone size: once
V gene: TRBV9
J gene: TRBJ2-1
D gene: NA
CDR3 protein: CASSVGGGQSNEQFF
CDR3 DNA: TGTGCCAGCAGCGTAGGGGGGGGCCAAAGCAATGAGCAGTTCTTC

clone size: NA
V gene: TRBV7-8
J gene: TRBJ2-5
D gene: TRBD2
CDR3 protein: CASSLQTSGGVETQYF
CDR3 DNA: TGTGCCAGCAGCTTGCAGACTAGCGGGGGCGTAGAGACCCAGTACTTC

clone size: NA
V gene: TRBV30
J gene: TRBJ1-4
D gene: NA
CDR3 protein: CAWTSFNEKLFF
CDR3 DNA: TGTGCCTGGACCTCCTTTAATGAAAAACTGTTTTTT

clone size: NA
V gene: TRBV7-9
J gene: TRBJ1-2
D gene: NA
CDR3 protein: CASSLPRRGYTF
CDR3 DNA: TGTGCCAGCAGCTTACCGCGGCGAGGCTACACCTTC

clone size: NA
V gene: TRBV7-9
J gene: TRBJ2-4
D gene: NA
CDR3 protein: CASSLRGANVPKNIQYF
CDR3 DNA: TGTGCCAGCAGCTTACGGGGGGCGAACGTGCCCAAAAACATTCAGTACTTC

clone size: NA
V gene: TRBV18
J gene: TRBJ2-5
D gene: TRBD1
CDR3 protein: CASSLSTGYQETQYF
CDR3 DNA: TGTGCCAGCTCACTCTCGACAGGGTACCAAGAGACCCAGTACTTC

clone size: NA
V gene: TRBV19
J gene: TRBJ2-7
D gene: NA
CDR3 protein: CASSTAAYEQYF
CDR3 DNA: TGTGCCAGTAGCACGGCGGCCTACGAGCAGTACTTC

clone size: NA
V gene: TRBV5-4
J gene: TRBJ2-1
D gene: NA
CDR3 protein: CASSSSWDNEQFF
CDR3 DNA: TGTGCCAGCAGCTCTAGCTGGGACAATGAGCAGTTCTTC

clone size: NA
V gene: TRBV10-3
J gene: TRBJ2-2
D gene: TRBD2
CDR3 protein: CAISEVAGGWTGELFF
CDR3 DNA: TGTGCCATCAGTGAAGTAGCGGGGGGGTGGACCGGGGAGCTGTTTTTT

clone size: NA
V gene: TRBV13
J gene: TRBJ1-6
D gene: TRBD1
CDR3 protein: CASSSRTGRWNSPLHF
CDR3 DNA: TGTGCCAGCAGCTCCCGGACAGGGCGTTGGAATTCACCCCTCCACTTT

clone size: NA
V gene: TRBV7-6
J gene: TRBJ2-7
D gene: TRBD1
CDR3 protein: CASSPGQGAIGEQYF
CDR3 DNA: TGTGCCAGCAGCCCCGGACAGGGGGCGATTGGCGAGCAGTACTTC

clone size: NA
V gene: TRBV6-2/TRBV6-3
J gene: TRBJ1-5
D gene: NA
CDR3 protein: CASSYAGTGQPQHF
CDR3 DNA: TGTGCCAGCAGTTACGCCGGGACTGGACAGCCCCAGCATTTT

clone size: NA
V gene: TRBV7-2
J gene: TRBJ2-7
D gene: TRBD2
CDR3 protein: CASSPTSTPYEQYF
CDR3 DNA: TGTGCCAGCAGCCCGACTAGCACACCCTACGAGCAGTACTTC

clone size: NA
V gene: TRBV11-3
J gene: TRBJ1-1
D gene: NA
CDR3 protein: CASSLGATEAFF
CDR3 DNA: TGTGCCAGCAGCTTAGGGGCCACTGAAGCTTTCTTT

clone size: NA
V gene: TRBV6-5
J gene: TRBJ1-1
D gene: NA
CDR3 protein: CASSWTEGNTEAFF
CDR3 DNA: TGTGCCAGCAGCTGGACAGAGGGGAACACTGAAGCTTTCTTT

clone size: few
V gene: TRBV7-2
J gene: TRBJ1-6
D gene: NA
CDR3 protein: CASSLDFQGSSPLHF
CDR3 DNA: TGTGCCAGCAGCTTAGATTTTCAGGGAAGCTCACCCCTCCACTTT

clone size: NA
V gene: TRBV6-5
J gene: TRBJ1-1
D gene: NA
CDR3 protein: CASTGPAGPEAFF
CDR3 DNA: TGTGCCAGCACCGGGCCAGCGGGGCCTGAAGCTTTCTTT

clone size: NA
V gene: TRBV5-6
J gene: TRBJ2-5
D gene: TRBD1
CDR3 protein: CASSLLPGQGTETQYF
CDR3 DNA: TGTGCCAGCAGCCTATTACCGGGACAGGGGACAGAGACCCAGTACTTC

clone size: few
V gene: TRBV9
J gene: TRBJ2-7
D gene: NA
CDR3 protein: CASSEGGTDPGYEQYF
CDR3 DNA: TGTGCCAGCAGCGAGGGGGGGACGGATCCAGGGTACGAGCAGTACTTC

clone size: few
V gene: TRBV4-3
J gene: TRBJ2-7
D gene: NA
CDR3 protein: CASSHSATGESYEQYF
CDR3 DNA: TGCGCCAGCAGCCATTCCGCCACGGGAGAAAGCTACGAGCAGTACTTC

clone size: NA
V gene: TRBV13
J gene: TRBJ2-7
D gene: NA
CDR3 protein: CASSEDRYEQYF
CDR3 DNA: TGTGCCAGCAGCGAGGACAGATACGAGCAGTACTTC

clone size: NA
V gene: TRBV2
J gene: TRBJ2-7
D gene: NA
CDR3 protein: CASSEALGGRRYEQYF
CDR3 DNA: TGTGCCAGCAGTGAAGCTCTGGGGGGACGGAGGTACGAGCAGTACTTC

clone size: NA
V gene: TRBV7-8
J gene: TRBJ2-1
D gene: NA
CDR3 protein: CASSLTPSSYNEQFF
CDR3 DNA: TGTGCCAGCAGCTTGACTCCTAGCTCCTACAATGAGCAGTTCTTC

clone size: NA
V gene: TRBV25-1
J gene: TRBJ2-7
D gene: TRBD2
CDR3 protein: CASTSGGAYEQYF
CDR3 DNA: TGTGCCAGCACTAGCGGGGGTGCCTACGAGCAGTACTTC

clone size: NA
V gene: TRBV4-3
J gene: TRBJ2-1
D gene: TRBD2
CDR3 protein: CASSRGTSGAYEQFF
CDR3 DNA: TGCGCCAGCAGCCGTGGGACTAGCGGGGCCTATGAGCAGTTCTTC

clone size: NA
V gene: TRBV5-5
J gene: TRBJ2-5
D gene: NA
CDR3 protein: CASSLGGLSQETQYF
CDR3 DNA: TGTGCCAGCAGCTTGGGTGGGCTAAGCCAAGAGACCCAGTACTTC

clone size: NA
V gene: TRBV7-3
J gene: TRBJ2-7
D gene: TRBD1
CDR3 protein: CASSPSPGQGKYEQYF
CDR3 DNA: TGTGCCAGCAGCCCTTCCCCGGGACAGGGGAAATACGAGCAGTACTTC

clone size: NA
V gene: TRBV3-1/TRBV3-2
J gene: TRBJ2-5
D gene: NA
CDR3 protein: CASSQDGETQYF
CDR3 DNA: TGTGCCAGCAGCCAAGACGGGGAGACCCAGTACTTC

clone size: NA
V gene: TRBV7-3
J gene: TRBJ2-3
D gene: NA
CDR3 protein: CASSPRLGQNTDTQYF
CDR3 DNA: TGTGCCAGCAGCCCCAGACTAGGCCAGAACACAGATACGCAGTATTTT

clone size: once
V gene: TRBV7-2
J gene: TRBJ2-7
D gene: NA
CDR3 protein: CASSLGGGHISYEQYF
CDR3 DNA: TGTGCCAGCAGCTTAGGAGGGGGACACATCTCCTACGAGCAGTACTTC

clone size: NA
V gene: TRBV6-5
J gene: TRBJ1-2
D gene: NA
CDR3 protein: CATRPAEGSNYGYTF
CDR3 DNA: TGTGCCACCCGGCCGGCTGAGGGATCTAACTATGGCTACACCTTC

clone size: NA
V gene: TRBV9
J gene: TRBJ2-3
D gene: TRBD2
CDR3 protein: CASSVGTSGDHLDTQYF
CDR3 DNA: TGTGCCAGCAGCGTCGGGACTAGCGGGGATCACCTGGATACGCAGTATTTT

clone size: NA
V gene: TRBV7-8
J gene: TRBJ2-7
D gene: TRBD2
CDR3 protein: CASSGGGTSAYEQYF
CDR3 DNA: TGTGCCAGCAGCGGGGGGGGGACTAGCGCCTACGAGCAGTACTTC

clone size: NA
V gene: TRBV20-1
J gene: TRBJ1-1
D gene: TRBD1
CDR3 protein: CSAGQGEAFF
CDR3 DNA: TGCAGTGCTGGACAGGGTGAAGCTTTCTTT

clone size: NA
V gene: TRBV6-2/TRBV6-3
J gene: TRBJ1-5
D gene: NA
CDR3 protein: CASSYPRAGPGNQPQHF
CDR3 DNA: TGTGCCAGCAGTTACCCACGGGCGGGACCTGGCAATCAGCCCCAGCATTTT

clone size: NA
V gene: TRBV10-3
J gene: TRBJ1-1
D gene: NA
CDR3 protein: CAISESRGSTPEAFF
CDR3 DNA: TGTGCCATCAGTGAGTCAAGGGGTTCTACCCCTGAAGCTTTCTTT

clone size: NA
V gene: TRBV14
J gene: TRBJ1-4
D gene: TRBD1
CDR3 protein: CASSPGTGNEKLFF
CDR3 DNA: TGTGCCAGCAGCCCCGGGACAGGGAACGAAAAACTGTTTTTT